The 29 T cell receptor beta chains below all came from one sample that was sequenced in a study of T-cell memory formation after mild COVID-19. A single record per CDR3 protein comes from TCRdb applying MiXCR to the 5' RACE reads. The sample consists of approximately 390,000 distinct CDR3 sequences, 16% of them appearing once. Sequencing was performed on PBMCs or a T cell subset sorted from them (not recorded which). The receptors derive from a man aged 18 to 30 who had mild COVID-19 (a few samples of this study predate the infection). Cell type and time point are not known.

This clonotype turned up a few times. The chain uses TRBV7-9 and TRBJ1-5; the match to TRBD1 covers 9 bases. This CDR3 contains 14 residues. Germline loops: CDR1 SEHNR, CDR2 FQNEAQ (reference sequence). The V gene end was trimmed by 6 bases and the J gene end by 6 bases; junction bases not matched to a gene: 6. CDR3 in amino acids: CASSRTGEAQPQHF. CDR3 nucleotides: TGTGCCAGCAGTCGGACAGGGGAGGCTCAGCCCCAGCATTTT.

This chain uses TRBV5-5 with TRBJ2-5; TRBD2 is a possible D gene (5 bases). CDR1 is SGHKS, CDR2 YYEKEE, per germline (reference sequence). Trimming left V 4 bases short and J 5 bases short, with 12 bases between. The CDR3 sequence is 13 residues long. The CDR3 spells CASSLQPGETQYF. In DNA form, the CDR3 reads TGTGCCAGCAGCCTCCAGCCGGGGGAGACCCAGTACTTC. Drawing the rest from reference TRBV5-5 and TRBJ2-5, the complete variable domain is DAGVTQSPTHLIKTRGQQVTLRCSPISGHKSVSWYQQVLGQGPQFIFQYYEKEERGRGNFPDRFSARQFPNYSSELNVNALLLGDSALYLCASSLQPGETQYFGPGTRLLVL.

This chain uses TRBV7-2 with TRBJ2-3; TRBD1 agrees at 11 bases. Germline values: CDR1 SGHTA, CDR2 FQGNSA. The CDR3 consists of 20 residues. The trim removed 5 bases at V and 1 base at J, leaving 17 bases unmatched. The CDR3 protein is CASSITIGQGAGWGTDTQYF. The CDR3, as DNA: TGTGCCAGCAGCATCACAATAGGACAGGGGGCGGGATGGGGCACAGATACGCAGTATTTT.

This clonotype was counted only a few times. The chain uses TRBV6-6 and TRBJ2-2; no clear D gene. The CDR3 length is 16 residues. Germline CDR1 is MNHNY and CDR2 is SVGAGI (reference sequence). The V and J ends lost 0 bases and 0 bases respectively, with 8 bases between them. CDR3 sequence: CASSYSAEANTGELFF. The CDR3 DNA follows: TGTGCCAGCAGTTACTCGGCGGAAGCGAACACCGGGGAGCTGTTTTTT.

This clonotype was detected only a few times. This chain connects TRBV24-1 to TRBJ1-5; D gene ambiguous. The CDR3 loop spans 14 amino acids. CDR1 is KGHDR, CDR2 SFDVKD, per germline. The V end was cut by 9 bases, the J end by 7 bases, with 18 bases between. CDR3 residues: CATQASIGSQPQHF. The CDR3 bases are TGTGCCACCCAGGCTTCGATAGGGAGCCAGCCCCAGCATTTT.

This clonotype was counted between two and nine times. The rearrangement uses TRBV6-6 and TRBJ2-7; the D call may be TRBD1 or TRBD2 (5 bases each). The CDR3 is 13 residues long. Trimming pared 8 bases from V and 7 bases from J, leaving 18 bases between. CDR1 and CDR2 from the germline V gene are MNHNY and SVGAGI (reference sequence). CDR3 sequence reads: CASRVGTGLEQYF. The CDR3 DNA sequence: TGTGCCAGCCGGGTCGGGACGGGCTTGGAGCAGTACTTC.

The J gene is TRBJ1-4, the V gene TRBV6-1; D is unclear. Trimming took off 5 bases at V and 6 bases at J, with 13 bases between the two ends. Germline CDR1 is MNHNS and CDR2 is SASEGT. This CDR3 is 14 amino acids long. The CDR3 is CASSRSNRDEKLFF. CDR3 in DNA: TGTGCCAGCAGTCGGAGTAATCGGGATGAAAAACTGTTTTTT.

This clonotype was counted a few times. This chain joins TRBV30 and TRBJ2-3; 10 nucleotides agree with TRBD1. Trimming at V came to 4 bases and at J to 7 bases, leaving 8 bases not matched to a gene. CDR1 and CDR2 from the germline V gene are GTSNPN and SVGIG (reference sequence). This CDR3 contains 14 residues. The CDR3 is CAWTETGGAYTQYF. The CDR3 DNA is TGTGCCTGGACTGAGACAGGGGGCGCTTATACGCAGTATTTT.

This clonotype came up many times. The chain is built from TRBV6-2 or TRBV6-3 and TRBJ2-3; D remains unclear. Germline V CDR1 and CDR2: MNHEY, SVGEGT. This CDR3 contains 11 residues. V was pared by 4 bases and J by 6 bases, with 5 bases between. CDR3 in amino acids: CASSSLDTQYF. The CDR3 coding sequence is TGTGCCAGCAGTTCATTGGATACGCAGTATTTT.

This clonotype was recorded at least ten times. The chain joins TRBV7-2 to TRBJ1-1; D is unclear. Germline-derived CDR1 and CDR2 are SGHTA and FQGNSA. This CDR3 is built from 14 residues. V dropped 3 bases and J dropped 1 base, with 9 bases sitting between them. CDR3 coding DNA: TGTGCCAGCAGCTTTTGGGGAACGAACACTGAAGCTTTCTTT. This gives the protein CASSFWGTNTEAFF.

There are a few counts of this clonotype. The chain is built from TRBV29-1 and TRBJ2-5; D remains ambiguous. Looked up from germline, CDR1 is SQVTM and CDR2 is ANQGSEA. Trimming removed 6 bases at V and 4 bases at J, with 12 bases between. The CDR3 is made up of 12 amino acids. This CDR3 reads CSVEKTGETQYF. The CDR3 DNA follows: TGCAGCGTCGAGAAAACGGGAGAGACCCAGTACTTC.

The rearrangement joins TRBV7-9 to TRBJ1-6; D call uncertain. Germline V gene sequence: CDR1 SEHNR, CDR2 FQNEAQ (reference sequence). V lost 6 bases, J lost 0 bases, and 12 bases lay in between. This CDR3 has 16 residues. The CDR3: CASRSPGSSYNSPLHF. The CDR3 coding sequence is TGTGCCAGCAGGTCCCCGGGGAGCTCCTATAATTCACCCCTCCACTTT. Variable domain in full (rest from reference TRBV7-9 and TRBJ1-6): DTGVSQNPRHKITKRGQNVTFRCDPISEHNRLYWYRQTLGQGPEFLTYFQNEAQLEKSRLLSDRFSAERPKGSFSTLEIQRTEQGDSAMYLCASRSPGSSYNSPLHFGNGTRLTVT.

This clonotype was seen a handful of times. The chain joins TRBV12-3 or TRBV12-4 to TRBJ2-3, with 12 bases that match TRBD2. This CDR3 spans 14 amino acids. Trimming at V came to 9 bases and at J to 7 bases, leaving 8 bases not matched to a gene. CDR3 residues: CASQTSGGGNTQYF. The CDR3 region has the DNA TGTGCCAGTCAGACTAGCGGGGGCGGAAATACGCAGTATTTT.

V usage is TRBV11-2 and J usage is TRBJ2-6, with D tentatively TRBD1 (6 bases). The length of the CDR3 is 17 residues. The V and J ends lost 2 bases and 0 bases respectively, with 11 bases between them. Per the germline V gene, CDR1 is SGHAT and CDR2 is FQNNGV. The CDR3 loop is CASSLKGVRSGANVLTF. As DNA, the CDR3 is TGTGCCAGCAGCTTAAAGGGGGTCCGCTCTGGGGCCAACGTCCTGACTTTC. Full variable domain (outside the CDR3, taken from reference TRBV11-2 and TRBJ2-6): EAGVAQSPRYKIIEKRQSVAFWCNPISGHATLYWYQQILGQGPKLLIQFQNNGVVDDSQLPKDRFSAERLKGVDSTLKIQPAKLEDSAVYLCASSLKGVRSGANVLTFGAGSRLTVL.

V is TRBV21-1 and J is TRBJ1-5. TRBV21-1 is annotated as a pseudogene. There are 15 residues in the CDR3. The CDR3 loop is CASSPAGGHNQPQHF. In DNA form, the CDR3 reads TGTGCCAGCAGCCCAGCGGGCGGGCACAATCAGCCCCAGCATTTT.

The chain joins TRBV10-2 to TRBJ2-7; D is ambiguous. CDR1 is WSHSY and CDR2 is SAAADI in the germline V gene. With 6 bases removed from V and 9 bases from J, the gap between germline ends came to 21 bases. This CDR3 region has 14 residues. Here the CDR3 reads CASSRPPKDARQYF. CDR3 DNA: TGCGCCAGCAGCCGACCCCCCAAAGACGCGCGGCAGTACTTC.

The table lists this clonotype with a few counts. The chain uses TRBV20-1 and TRBJ1-6; TRBD1 might be the D (5 bases). CDR1 DFQATT and CDR2 SNEGSKA come from the germline V gene (reference sequence). CDR3 length equals 14 residues. The V and J ends lost 2 bases and 8 bases respectively, with 13 bases between them. CDR3 DNA sequence: TGCAGTGCTAGATTGGCAGGGTGGCATTCACCCCTCCACTTT. Translated: CSARLAGWHSPLHF.

This chain connects TRBV7-8 to TRBJ2-7; D tentatively reads TRBD1 or TRBD2 (5 bases each). CDR3 length: 14 amino acids. V lost 5 bases, J lost 3 bases, and 14 bases lay in between. From germline, CDR1 is SGHVS and CDR2 FQNEAQ. The CDR3 DNA reads as TGTGCCAGCAGCATACAGGTGGGGGACTACGAGCAGTACTTC. Translation: CASSIQVGDYEQYF.

The chain carries TRBV6-5 and TRBJ2-5; perhaps TRBD2 as D (5 bases). The CDR3 is 15 amino acids. Trimming took 2 bases from V and 7 from J, leaving 17 bases between them. Germline V CDR1 and CDR2: MNHEY, SVGAGI. CDR3 loop: CASSYGLRRAGTQYF. The CDR3 DNA reads as TGTGCCAGCAGTTACGGGCTCAGGCGCGCGGGGACCCAGTACTTC.

V usage is TRBV30 and J usage is TRBJ1-2; D gene ambiguous. Deletions cut 4 bases from V and 4 bases from J, with 10 bases between. Germline lookup yields CDR1 GTSNPN and CDR2 SVGIG (reference sequence). The CDR3 sequence is 12 residues long. CDR3 amino acids: CAWNTGPYGYTF. CDR3 nucleotide sequence: TGTGCCTGGAATACCGGGCCCTATGGCTACACCTTC. The full variable domain, its missing parts supplied by reference TRBV30 and TRBJ1-2, is SQTIHQWPATLVQPVGSPLSLECTVEGTSNPNLYWYRQAAGRGLQLLFYSVGIGQISSEVPQNLSASRPQDRQFILSSKKLLLSDSGFYLCAWNTGPYGYTFGSGTRLTVV.

V gene TRBV18 combines with J gene TRBJ1-2; D not resolved. The CDR3 is made up of 15 amino acids. CDR1 KGHSH and CDR2 LQKENI come from the germline V gene. V lost 4 bases to trimming and J lost 4 bases, with 16 bases between them. The CDR3 here is CASSLLDRDPYGYTF. CDR3 bases: TGTGCCAGCTCACTACTAGACCGCGACCCCTATGGCTACACCTTC.

About this clonotype: A read error may produce the germline difference seen at one junction end. The rearrangement uses TRBV10-3 and TRBJ2-3, with 8 positions matching TRBD1. The CDR3 extends over 14 amino acids. Germline loops: CDR1 ENHRY, CDR2 SYGVKD. The CDR3 DNA is TGTGACATCGGGGGACAGGACCTCACAGATACGCAGTATTTT. Its translation: CDIGGQDLTDTQYF.

The chain employs TRBV9 and TRBJ1-1; D remains unclear. The CDR3 is 14 amino acids. Trimming removed 0 bases at V and 7 bases at J, with 13 bases between. Germline V gene data show CDR1 as SGDLS and CDR2 as YYNGEE. Here the CDR3 reads CASSVGVEFREAFF. The CDR3, as DNA: TGTGCCAGCAGCGTAGGCGTGGAGTTTCGTGAAGCTTTCTTT.

In its sample, this clonotype was seen a few times. The chain has TRBV6-5 and TRBJ1-1, with D tentatively TRBD1 (5 bases). Trimming cost V 2 bases and J 6 bases, with 10 bases left between them. The CDR3 has 13 residues. CDR1 is MNHEY and CDR2 is SVGAGI in the germline V gene. DNA for the CDR3: TGTGCCAGCAGTTACGGGGCAGTTCCTGAAGCTTTCTTT. This codes for CASSYGAVPEAFF.

The CDR3 bases are TGCGCCAGCAGACAAAGGACGGGGAACACCGGGGAGCTGTTTTTT. Protein product: CASRQRTGNTGELFF. The chain carries TRBV5-1 and TRBJ2-2; D not resolved. Germline CDR1 SGHRS, CDR2 YFSETQ. The CDR3 runs 15 residues. V lost 5 bases and J lost 1, with 12 bases in between.

This clonotype was found many times. The chain couples TRBV7-2 to TRBJ2-2; TRBD1 aligns across 8 bases. Germline V CDR1 and CDR2: SGHTA, FQGNSA. V lost 6 bases and J lost 1; bases outside the gene matches: 4. This CDR3 has 15 amino acids. Here the CDR3 reads CASRTGTGNTGELFF. The DNA for the CDR3 is TGTGCCAGCAGGACCGGGACAGGGAACACCGGGGAGCTGTTTTTT.

J is TRBJ2-3 and V is TRBV7-2; perhaps TRBD2 as D (5 bases). The V and J ends lost 5 bases and 4 bases respectively, with 10 bases between them. This CDR3 region has 13 residues. Germline lookup yields CDR1 SGHTA and CDR2 FQGNSA. The CDR3 spells CASSRGLPDTQYF. The CDR3 DNA is TGTGCCAGCAGCCGCGGACTTCCAGATACGCAGTATTTT.

The sample holds many counts of this clonotype. The rearrangement joins TRBV4-1 to TRBJ1-1; D is undetermined. The germline CDR1 and CDR2 sequences are MGHRA and YSYEKL. CDR3 size: 19 residues. Trimming pared 0 bases from V and 4 bases from J, leaving 24 bases between. The CDR3 loop reads CASSQDPPFGRRLSTEAFF. The CDR3 coding sequence is TGCGCCAGCAGCCAAGATCCCCCTTTTGGACGGAGACTATCCACTGAAGCTTTCTTT.

This chain connects TRBV5-1 to TRBJ2-2; 10 bases fit TRBD1. In germline, CDR1 is SGHRS, CDR2 YFSETQ. The CDR3 length is 15 residues. V shed 4 bases and J 4 bases; nucleotides not matched to a gene: 4. The CDR3 reads CASSTGTGVTGELFF. DNA for the CDR3: TGCGCCAGCAGCACTGGGACAGGGGTCACCGGGGAGCTGTTTTTT.